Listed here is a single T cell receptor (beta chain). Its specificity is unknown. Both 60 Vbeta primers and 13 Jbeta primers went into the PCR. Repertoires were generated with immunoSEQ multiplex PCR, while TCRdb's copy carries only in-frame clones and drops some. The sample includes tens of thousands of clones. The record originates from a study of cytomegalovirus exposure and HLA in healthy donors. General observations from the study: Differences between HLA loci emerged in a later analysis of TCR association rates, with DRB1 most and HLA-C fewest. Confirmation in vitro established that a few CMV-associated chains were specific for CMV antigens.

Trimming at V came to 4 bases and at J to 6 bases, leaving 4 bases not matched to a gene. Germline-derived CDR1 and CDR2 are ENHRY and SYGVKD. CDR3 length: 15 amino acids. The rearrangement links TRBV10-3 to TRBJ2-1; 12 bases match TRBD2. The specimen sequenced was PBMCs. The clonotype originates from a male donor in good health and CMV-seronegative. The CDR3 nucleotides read TGTGCCATCAGTGGTCTAGCGGGAGGGCTCAATGAGCAGTTCTTC. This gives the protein CAISGLAGGLNEQFF.